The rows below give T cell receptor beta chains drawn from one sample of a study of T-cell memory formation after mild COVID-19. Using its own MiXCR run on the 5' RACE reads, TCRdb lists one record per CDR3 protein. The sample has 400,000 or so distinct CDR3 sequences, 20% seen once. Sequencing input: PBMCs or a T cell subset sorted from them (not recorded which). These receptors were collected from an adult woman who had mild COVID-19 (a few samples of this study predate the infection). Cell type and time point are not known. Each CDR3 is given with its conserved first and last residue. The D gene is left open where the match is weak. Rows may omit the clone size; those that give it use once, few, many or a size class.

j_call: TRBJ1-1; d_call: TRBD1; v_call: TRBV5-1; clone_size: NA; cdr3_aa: CASSLGTGGLPEAFF; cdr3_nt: TGCGCCAGCAGCTTGGGGACAGGGGGTCTGCCTGAAGCTTTCTTT
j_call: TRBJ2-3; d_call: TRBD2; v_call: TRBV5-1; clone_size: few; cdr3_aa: CASSLARAGYDTQYF; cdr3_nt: TGCGCCAGCAGCTTGGCACGAGCGGGGTACGATACGCAGTATTTT
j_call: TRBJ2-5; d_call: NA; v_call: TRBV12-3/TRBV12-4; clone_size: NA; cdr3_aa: CTSSRTETQYF; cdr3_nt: TGTACCAGCTCCCGTACGGAGACCCAGTACTTC
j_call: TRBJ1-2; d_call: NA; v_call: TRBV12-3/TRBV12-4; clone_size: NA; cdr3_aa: CASSLVGGGYTF; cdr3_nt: TGTGCCAGCAGTTTAGTCGGGGGAGGCTACACCTTC
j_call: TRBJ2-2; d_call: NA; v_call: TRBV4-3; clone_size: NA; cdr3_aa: CASSPYGGQWTGELFF; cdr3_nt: TGCGCCAGCAGCCCTTACGGGGGACAGTGGACCGGGGAGCTGTTTTTT
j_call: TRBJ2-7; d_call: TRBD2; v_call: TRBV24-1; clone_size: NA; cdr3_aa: CATSDSTGLAGPSYEQYF; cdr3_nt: TGTGCCACCAGTGATTCCACCGGACTAGCGGGCCCCTCCTACGAGCAGTACTTC
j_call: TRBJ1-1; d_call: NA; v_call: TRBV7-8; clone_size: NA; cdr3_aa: CASSTLGGVNTEAFF; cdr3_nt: TGTGCCAGCAGCACCCTGGGGGGGGTGAACACTGAAGCTTTCTTT
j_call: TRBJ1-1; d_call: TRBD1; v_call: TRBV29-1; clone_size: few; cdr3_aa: CSVGQGYTEAFF; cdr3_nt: TGCAGCGTGGGACAGGGGTACACTGAAGCTTTCTTT
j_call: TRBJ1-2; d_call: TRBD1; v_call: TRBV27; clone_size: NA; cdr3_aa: CASSSRSTGNYGYTF; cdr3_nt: TGTGCCAGCAGTTCCCGATCGACAGGGAACTATGGCTACACCTTC
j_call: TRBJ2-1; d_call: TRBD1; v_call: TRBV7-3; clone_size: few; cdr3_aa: CASGETGVDNEQFF; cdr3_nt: TGTGCCAGCGGTGAGACAGGGGTGGACAATGAGCAGTTCTTC
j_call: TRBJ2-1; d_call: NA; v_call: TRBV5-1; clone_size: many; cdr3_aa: CASSLGPSHNEQFF; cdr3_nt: TGCGCCAGCAGCTTGGGACCCTCTCACAATGAGCAGTTCTTC
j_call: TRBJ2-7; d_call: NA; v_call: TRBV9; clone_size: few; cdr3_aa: CASSAGRDYEQYF; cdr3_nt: TGTGCCAGCAGCGCGGGACGGGACTACGAGCAGTACTTC
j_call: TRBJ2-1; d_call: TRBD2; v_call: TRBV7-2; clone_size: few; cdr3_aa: CASSAGLAGNEQFF; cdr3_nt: TGTGCCAGCAGCGCGGGACTAGCGGGCAATGAGCAGTTCTTC
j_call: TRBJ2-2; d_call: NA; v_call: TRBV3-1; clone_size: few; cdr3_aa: CASSQWQSKAGELFF; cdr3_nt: TGTGCCAGCAGCCAATGGCAGAGCAAAGCCGGGGAGCTGTTTTTT
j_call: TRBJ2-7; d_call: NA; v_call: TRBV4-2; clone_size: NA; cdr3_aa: CASSQLRESYYEQYF; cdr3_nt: TGTGCCAGCAGCCAACTTCGGGAGTCATACTACGAGCAGTACTTC
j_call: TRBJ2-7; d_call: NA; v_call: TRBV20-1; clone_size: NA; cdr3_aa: CSARVGATHEQYF; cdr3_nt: TGCAGTGCTAGAGTCGGGGCTACCCACGAGCAGTACTTC
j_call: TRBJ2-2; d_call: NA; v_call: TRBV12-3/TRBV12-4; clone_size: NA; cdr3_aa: CACRGFWELFF; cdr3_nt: TGTGCCTGCCGAGGGTTTTGGGAGCTGTTTTTT
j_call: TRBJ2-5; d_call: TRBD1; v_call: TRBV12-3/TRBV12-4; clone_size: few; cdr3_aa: CASRMTGEKTQYF; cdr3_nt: TGTGCCAGCAGGATGACAGGGGAAAAGACCCAGTACTTC
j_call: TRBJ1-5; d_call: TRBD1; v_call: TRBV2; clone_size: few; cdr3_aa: CASSSRGQGQPQHF; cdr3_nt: TGTGCCAGCAGTTCCAGGGGGCAGGGACAGCCCCAGCATTTT
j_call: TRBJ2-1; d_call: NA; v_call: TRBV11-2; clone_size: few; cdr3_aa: CASSIEGLSNNEQFF; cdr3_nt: TGTGCCAGCAGCATAGAGGGACTTAGCAACAATGAGCAGTTCTTC
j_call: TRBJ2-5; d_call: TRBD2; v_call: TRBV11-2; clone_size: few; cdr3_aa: CASSLGGLAQGETQYF; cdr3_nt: TGTGCCAGCAGCTTAGGGGGACTAGCACAGGGAGAGACCCAGTACTTC
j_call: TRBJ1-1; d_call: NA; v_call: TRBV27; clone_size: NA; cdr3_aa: CASSLYRPALNTEAFF; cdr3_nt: TGTGCCAGCAGTTTATATCGGCCGGCTTTGAACACTGAAGCTTTCTTT
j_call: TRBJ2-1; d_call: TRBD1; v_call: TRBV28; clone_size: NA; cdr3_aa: CASSPEWDRGTNEQFF; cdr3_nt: TGTGCCAGCAGTCCGGAGTGGGACAGGGGTACGAATGAGCAGTTCTTC